This T cell receptor beta chain was profiled in a study of CD8+ T cells in alopecia areata. Specimens obtained from alopecia areata patients comprised lesional scalp punch biopsies and peripheral blood. Isolation of CD4+ and CD8+ T cells from PBMCs was achieved by sorting. V was cut by 1 base and J by 0 bases, with 3 bases left in between. Germline-derived CDR1 and CDR2 are SQVTM and ANQGSEA. The CDR3 sequence is 12 residues long. For this clone: Its specificity is not known. Within the sample, other DNA sequences also encode this same CDR3.

cDNA reverse transcribed from extracted RNA served as the sequencing template. Some clones are missing from TCRdb's copy, which holds only in-frame ones; the method was immunoSEQ multiplex PCR. The table has 170,000 or so clones, 50% to 60% seen once. The study's findings and limits: Between patients, shared TCR sequences were less clear than in mice. This was possibly due in part to HLA diversity in the patient population.

This sequence originates from a human donor with alopecia areata. The sample consisted of CD4+ T cells sorted from blood, taken at week 0. This rearrangement joins TRBV29-1 to TRBJ1-1; D not certain. The DNA of the CDR3 is TGCAGCGTTGAAGGTCTGAACACTGAAGCTTTCTTT. This encodes CSVEGLNTEAFF.